This TCR beta chain was documented in a study of T cells expressing NK-cell markers. Looking at the study overall: Sorted CD3+CD56-NKG2C+, CD3+CD56+NKG2C+ and CD3+CD56+NKG2C- T cells supplied the TCR beta repertoires. Of eight sequenced donors, seven were HCMV-seropositive and one HCMV-seronegative.

This CDR3 has 13 residues. Germline V gives CDR1 MNHEY, CDR2 SVGEGT. It was by 5'RACE template switching with UMIs that TCR beta cDNA was made. TCRdb reprocessed the 5' RACE reads and stores each CDR3 protein as one record, lacking DNA. Here the sample table reports 400,000 to 550,000 distinct CDR3 sequences. V and J are TRBV6-2 or TRBV6-3 and TRBJ1-6. This clonotype was sampled from a woman between 18 and 75 years old in good health. Sequencing was done on a sample of blood T cells: a sorted CD56 or NKG2C T cell subset, CD4+ or CD8+ T cells, or bulk PBMC T cells (not recorded which). CDR3 sequence: CASSPGEVSPLHF.